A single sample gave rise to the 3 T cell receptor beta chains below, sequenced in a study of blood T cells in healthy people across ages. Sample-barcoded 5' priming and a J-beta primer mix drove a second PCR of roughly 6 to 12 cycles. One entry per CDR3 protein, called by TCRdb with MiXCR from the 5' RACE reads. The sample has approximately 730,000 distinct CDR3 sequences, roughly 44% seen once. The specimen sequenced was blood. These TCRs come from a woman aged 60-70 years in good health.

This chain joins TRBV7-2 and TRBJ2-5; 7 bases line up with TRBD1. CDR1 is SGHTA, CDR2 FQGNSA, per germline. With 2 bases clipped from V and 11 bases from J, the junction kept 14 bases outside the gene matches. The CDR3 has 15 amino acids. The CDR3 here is CASSLSGTEYNEQYF. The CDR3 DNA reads TGTGCCAGCAGCTTATCCGGGACAGAGTACAATGAGCAGTACTTC.

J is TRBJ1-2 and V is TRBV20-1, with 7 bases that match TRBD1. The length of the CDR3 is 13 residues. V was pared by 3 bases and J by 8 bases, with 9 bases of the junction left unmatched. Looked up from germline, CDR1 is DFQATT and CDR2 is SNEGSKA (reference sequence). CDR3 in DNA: TGCAGTGCTAGTCCCCGGGACAGAGTGGGCTACACCTTC. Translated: CSASPRDRVGYTF.

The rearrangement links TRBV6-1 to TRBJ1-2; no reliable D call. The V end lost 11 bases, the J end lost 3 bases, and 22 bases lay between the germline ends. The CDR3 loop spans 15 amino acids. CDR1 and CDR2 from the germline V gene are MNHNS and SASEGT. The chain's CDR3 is CASRGRTGKDYGYTF. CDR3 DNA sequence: TGTGCCTCTAGAGGGAGGACCGGCAAGGACTATGGCTACACCTTC.